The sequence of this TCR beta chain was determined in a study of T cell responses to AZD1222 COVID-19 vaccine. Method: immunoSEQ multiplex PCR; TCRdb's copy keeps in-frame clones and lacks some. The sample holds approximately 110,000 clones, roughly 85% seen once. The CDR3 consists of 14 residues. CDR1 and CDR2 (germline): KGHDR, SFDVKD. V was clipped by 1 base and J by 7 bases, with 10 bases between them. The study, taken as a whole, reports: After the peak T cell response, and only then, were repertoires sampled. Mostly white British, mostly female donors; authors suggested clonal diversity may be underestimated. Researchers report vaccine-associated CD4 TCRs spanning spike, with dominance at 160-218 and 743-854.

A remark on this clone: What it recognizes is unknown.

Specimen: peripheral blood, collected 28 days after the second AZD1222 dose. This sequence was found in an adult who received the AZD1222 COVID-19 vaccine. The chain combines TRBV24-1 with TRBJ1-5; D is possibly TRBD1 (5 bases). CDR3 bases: TGTGCCACCAGTGATTTAACCGGGACCCAGCCCCAGCATTTT. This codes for CATSDLTGTQPQHF.